This T cell receptor beta chain was identified in a study of blood T cells in healthy people across ages. Study context: About one barcoded beta molecule per two T cells was the capture yield of template switching.

Each individual donor underwent a draw of 8.5 to 10 milliliters of peripheral blood. Germline V lookup: CDR1 DFQATT, CDR2 SNEGSKA (reference sequence). Trimming removed 2 bases at V and 13 bases at J, with 18 bases between. CDR3 size: 13 residues. As for this clonotype: The antigen is undetermined.

Combining a sample-barcoded 5' primer with a J-beta primer mix, a second PCR ran for roughly 6 to 12 cycles. Carrying 12 random nucleotides, a template-switch adaptor labeled each individual cDNA molecule. TCRdb re-derived calls from the 5' RACE reads in MiXCR, one entry per CDR3 protein. Of 800,000 or so distinct CDR3 sequences in the sample, about 62% are singletons; the top ten hold 25% to 30%. The study's findings and limits: Significant beta diversity loss was already apparent by age around 40, declining roughly linearly.

The sequence came from a man in his thirties or forties in good health. The sequencing sample was made of blood. The genes are TRBV20-1 and TRBJ2-4; TRBD2 might be the D (5 bases). This CDR3 is CSARLAEYKEQYF. CDR3 DNA: TGCAGTGCTAGACTAGCAGAATACAAGGAGCAGTACTTC.